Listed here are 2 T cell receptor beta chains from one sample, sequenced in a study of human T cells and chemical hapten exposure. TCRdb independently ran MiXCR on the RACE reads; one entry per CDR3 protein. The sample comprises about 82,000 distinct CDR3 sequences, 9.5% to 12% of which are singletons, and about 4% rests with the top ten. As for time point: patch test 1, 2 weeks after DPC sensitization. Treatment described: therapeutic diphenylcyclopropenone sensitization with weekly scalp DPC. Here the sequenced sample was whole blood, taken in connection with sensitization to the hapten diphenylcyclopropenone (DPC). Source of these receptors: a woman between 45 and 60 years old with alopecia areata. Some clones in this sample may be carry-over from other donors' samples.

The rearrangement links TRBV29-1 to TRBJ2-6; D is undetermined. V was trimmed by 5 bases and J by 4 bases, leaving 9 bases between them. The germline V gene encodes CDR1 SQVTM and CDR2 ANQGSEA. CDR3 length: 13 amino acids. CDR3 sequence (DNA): TGCAGCGTTATTAAATCCGGGGCCAACGTCCTGACTTTC. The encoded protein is CSVIKSGANVLTF.

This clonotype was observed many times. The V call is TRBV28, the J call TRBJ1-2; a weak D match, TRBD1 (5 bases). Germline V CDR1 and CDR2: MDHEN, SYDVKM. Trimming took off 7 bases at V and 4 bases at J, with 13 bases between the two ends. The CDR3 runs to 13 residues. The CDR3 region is CASISGLIYGYTF. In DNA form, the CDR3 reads TGTGCCAGCATTTCAGGGTTAATCTATGGCTACACCTTC.